The 30 T cell receptor beta chains reported below all come from one sample, sequenced in a study of cytomegalovirus exposure and HLA in healthy donors. A multiplex PCR was run with 60 Vbeta primers and 13 Jbeta primers. Some clones are missing from TCRdb's copy, which holds only in-frame ones; the method was immunoSEQ multiplex PCR. The repertoire holds around 130,000 clones, with roughly 79% as singletons. Sequencing was carried out using PBMCs. The receptors originated from a young woman in good health and CMV-seronegative.

This clone was picked up a small number of times. This rearrangement joins TRBV30 to TRBJ2-5; D is unresolved. Germline V CDR1 and CDR2: GTSNPN, SVGIG (reference sequence). V gave up 3 bases and J gave up 3 bases, with 5 bases separating them. The CDR3 has 11 residues. The CDR3 DNA follows: TGTGCCTGGAGAACGGAAGAGACCCAGTACTTC. Its translation: CAWRTEETQYF.

This clone occurred a few times. The chain is built from TRBV5-6 and TRBJ1-1; 9 positions agree with TRBD1. The CDR3 consists of 18 residues. Germline V gene lookup returns CDR1 SGHDT and CDR2 YYEEEE. Trimming cost V 1 base and J 0 bases; bases outside gene matches: 10. CDR3 sequence: CASSLINRGPQVNTEAFF. The CDR3 DNA is TGTGCCAGCAGCTTGATCAACAGGGGGCCCCAGGTGAACACTGAAGCTTTCTTT.

This sequence joins TRBV5-1 and TRBJ2-5; D remains unclear. This CDR3 is built from 14 residues. CDR1 and CDR2 from the germline V gene are SGHRS and YFSETQ. V shed 4 bases and J shed 5 bases, with 15 bases lying between them. The CDR3 DNA reads TGCGCCAGCAGCCTCGGGTCCCTCGGCGAGACCCAGTACTTC. Residues: CASSLGSLGETQYF.

The chain carries TRBV30 and TRBJ2-2; TRBD2 aligns across 7 bases. This CDR3 region has 16 residues. Unmatched junction bases numbered 15, after V lost 4 bases and J lost 7 bases. Per germline, CDR1 GTSNPN and CDR2 SVGIG (reference sequence). CDR3 region: CAWNWGGTAVGGELFF. The DNA of the CDR3 is TGTGCCTGGAATTGGGGGGGGACTGCGGTGGGCGGGGAGCTGTTTTTT.

This clone was recorded once. The rearrangement uses TRBV6-6 and TRBJ2-5, with a tentative D call TRBD2 (6 bases). The germline gives CDR1 MNHNY, CDR2 SVGAGI (reference sequence). The CDR3 has 13 residues. Trimming took off 4 bases at V and 3 bases at J, with 9 bases between the two ends. DNA of the CDR3: TGTGCCAGCAGTTCTGTAGCGGAAGAGACCCAGTACTTC. It specifies CASSSVAEETQYF.

The V and J genes are TRBV4-1 and TRBJ1-2; weak D call: TRBD1 (5 bases). Deletions cut 1 base from V and 4 bases from J, with 13 bases between. Germline lookup yields CDR1 MGHRA and CDR2 YSYEKL. The CDR3 covers 15 residues. The DNA for the CDR3 is TGCGCCAGCAGCCAAGGACAGCGAAACGCCTATGGCTACACCTTC. This codes for CASSQGQRNAYGYTF.

The CDR3: CASSLTSGSHEQYF. As DNA, the CDR3 is TGTGCCAGCAGCCTGACTAGCGGGAGCCACGAGCAGTACTTC. V and J are TRBV7-2 and TRBJ2-7, with 12 bases matching TRBD2. CDR3 length: 14 amino acids. Germline V gives CDR1 SGHTA, CDR2 FQGNSA. The V gene end was trimmed by 5 bases and the J gene end by 5 bases; junction bases not matched to a gene: 4.

This rearrangement joins TRBV29-1 to TRBJ2-1; 11 nucleotides line up with TRBD2. The CDR3 length is 13 residues. V dropped 6 bases and J dropped 9; count of bases not matched to a gene: 7. Germline CDR1 and CDR2: SQVTM and ANQGSEA. CDR3 residues: CSVRLAGGGEQFF. CDR3 coding DNA: TGCAGCGTGCGGCTAGCGGGAGGCGGTGAGCAGTTCTTC.

The rearrangement joins TRBV7-9 to TRBJ2-7; 12 positions agree with TRBD2. CDR1 is SEHNR, CDR2 FQNEAQ, per germline (reference sequence). Losses at the gene ends were 5 bases for V and 5 bases for J; bases not matched to a gene: 10. The CDR3 covers 16 residues. This chain's CDR3 is CASSLLTSGSRHEQYF. CDR3 coding DNA: TGTGCCAGCAGCCTGCTGACTAGCGGGAGCCGGCACGAGCAGTACTTC.

V gene TRBV29-1 combines with J gene TRBJ2-3; 13 bases match TRBD2. CDR1 and CDR2 (germline): SQVTM, ANQGSEA. With V trimmed by 8 bases and J by 3 bases, 8 bases remained unmatched. The CDR3 is made up of 15 amino acids. The CDR3 DNA is TGCAGCATAATCAGACTAGCGGGAGGTACAGATACGCAGTATTTT. Its protein is CSIIRLAGGTDTQYF.

The chain uses TRBV5-6 and TRBJ2-1, with 7 bases identical to TRBD2. Trimming cost V 2 bases and J 4 bases; bases outside gene matches: 6. There are 15 residues in the CDR3. Looked up from germline, CDR1 is SGHDT and CDR2 is YYEEEE. The CDR3 sequence is CASSLRTRVYNEQFF. The DNA for the CDR3 is TGTGCCAGCAGCTTACGGACTAGAGTTTACAATGAGCAGTTCTTC.

The V and J genes are TRBV5-1 and TRBJ2-1; D ambiguous. Trimming removed 4 bases from V and 0 bases from J, with 8 bases in between. Germline-derived CDR1 and CDR2 are SGHRS and YFSETQ. The CDR3 consists of 14 residues. This CDR3 reads CASSPPSSYNEQFF. CDR3 DNA sequence: TGCGCCAGCAGCCCCCCGAGCTCCTACAATGAGCAGTTCTTC.

There are a few counts of this clone. The rearrangement links TRBV6-5 to TRBJ2-1; 9 nucleotides line up with TRBD2. The V gene's germline CDR1 is MNHEY and CDR2 SVGAGI. The V and J ends lost 6 bases and 9 bases, in that order; junction bases with no gene match: 12. This CDR3 is built from 15 residues. CDR3 loop: CASSASGNSAAEQFF. The CDR3 DNA sequence: TGTGCCAGCAGCGCTAGCGGGAATTCTGCGGCTGAGCAGTTCTTC.

The chain's CDR3 is CASTPSISGANVLTF. CDR3 nucleotide sequence: TGTGCCAGCACCCCGTCTATCTCTGGGGCCAACGTCCTGACTTTC. The V gene is TRBV2, the J gene TRBJ2-6; D is unclear. The CDR3 consists of 15 residues. Trimming removed 7 bases from V and 0 bases from J, with 10 bases in between. Germline values: CDR1 SNHLY, CDR2 FYNNEI. The whole variable domain, filled in from reference TRBV2 and TRBJ2-6, reads EPEVTQTPSHQVTQMGQEVILRCVPISNHLYFYWYRQILGQKVEFLVSFYNNEISEKSEIFDDQFSVERPDGSNFTLKIRSTKLEDSAMYFCASTPSISGANVLTFGAGSRLTVL.

The chain uses TRBV30 and TRBJ1-5; maybe TRBD1 (5 bases). The CDR3 totals 13 residues. The V end was cut by 5 bases, the J end by 1 base, with 9 bases between. Germline V gene data show CDR1 as GTSNPN and CDR2 as SVGIG (reference sequence). The CDR3 here is CAWAGMSNQPQHF. The CDR3 nucleotides read TGTGCCTGGGCAGGGATGAGCAATCAGCCCCAGCATTTT.

The chain joins TRBV7-9 to TRBJ2-7; 9 bases are a match to TRBD1. The trim removed 2 bases at V and 4 bases at J, leaving 6 bases unmatched. CDR3 length equals 15 residues. Germline values: CDR1 SEHNR, CDR2 FQNEAQ (reference sequence). The CDR3 DNA follows: TGTGCCAGCAGCTTATACAGGGGGCTGGAATACGAGCAGTACTTC. Its translation is CASSLYRGLEYEQYF.

The rearrangement links TRBV7-9 to TRBJ2-3, with D hard to call. Germline CDR1 and CDR2: SEHNR and FQNEAQ (reference sequence). V was trimmed by 1 base and J by 3 bases, leaving 17 bases between them. CDR3 length: 17 residues. CDR3 coding DNA: TGTGCCAGCAGCTTAGGTCGTGTCCGTATATTAACAGATACGCAGTATTTT. Amino acids: CASSLGRVRILTDTQYF. Based on the CDR3 plus reference TRBV7-9 and TRBJ2-3, the full variable domain is DTGVSQNPRHKITKRGQNVTFRCDPISEHNRLYWYRQTLGQGPEFLTYFQNEAQLEKSRLLSDRFSAERPKGSFSTLEIQRTEQGDSAMYLCASSLGRVRILTDTQYFGPGTRLTVL.

This clone was seen a handful of times. The CDR3 spells CASSRGARGGVETQYF. In DNA, the CDR3 is TGCGCCAGCTCCCGCGGGGCGAGAGGAGGTGTAGAGACCCAGTACTTC. The chain links TRBV4-1 to TRBJ2-5; maybe TRBD2 (6 bases). CDR3 length: 16 residues. Trimming took 8 bases from V and 4 from J, leaving 23 bases between them. In germline, CDR1 is MGHRA, CDR2 YSYEKL.

V is TRBV29-1 and J is TRBJ1-1, with 10 nucleotides matching TRBD1. The ends lost 7 bases at V and 0 bases at J; junction bases unmatched: 8. Germline V gives CDR1 SQVTM, CDR2 ANQGSEA. CDR3 length: 15 amino acids. The CDR3 loop is CSAGQGVDLNTEAFF. CDR3 in DNA: TGCAGCGCTGGACAGGGGGTAGACCTGAACACTGAAGCTTTCTTT.

The J gene is TRBJ1-2, the V gene TRBV10-3; D perhaps matches TRBD1 (6 bases). The CDR3 extends over 12 amino acids. Germline V gene sequence: CDR1 ENHRY, CDR2 SYGVKD. The V end was cut by 3 bases, the J end by 8 bases, with 10 bases between. CDR3 nucleotide sequence: TGTGCCATCAGTGACTACAGGGAGGGCTACACCTTC. It translates to CAISDYREGYTF.

V is TRBV5-1 and J is TRBJ2-3; TRBD2 is a possible D gene (5 bases). Per the germline V gene, CDR1 is SGHRS and CDR2 is YFSETQ. V was trimmed by 7 bases and J by 2 bases, leaving 23 bases between them. The CDR3 sequence is 17 residues long. The CDR3 DNA sequence: TGCGCCAGCCGGATTTACAGCGGAGGACGATCCACAGATACGCAGTATTTT. Translating it yields CASRIYSGGRSTDTQYF.

This clone occurred once. The chain employs TRBV6-5 and TRBJ1-1, with D hard to call. This CDR3 spans 11 amino acids. V lost 6 bases to trimming and J lost 8 bases, with 10 bases between them. Germline CDR1 and CDR2: MNHEY and SVGAGI. CDR3 in amino acids: CASSEGLEAFF. The CDR3 DNA reads as TGTGCCAGCAGCGAGGGCCTAGAAGCTTTCTTT.

The chain uses TRBV5-1 and TRBJ2-1; 8 bases fit TRBD1. With 4 bases clipped from V and 8 bases from J, the junction kept 14 bases outside the gene matches. The CDR3 totals 16 residues. Germline V lookup: CDR1 SGHRS, CDR2 YFSETQ. The chain's CDR3 is CASSIGRDRMRDEQFF. Written as DNA, the CDR3 is TGCGCCAGCAGCATAGGTCGGGACAGGATGAGGGATGAGCAGTTCTTC. Together with reference TRBV5-1 and TRBJ2-1, the CDR3 gives the full variable domain: KAGVTQTPRYLIKTRGQQVTLSCSPISGHRSVSWYQQTPGQGLQFLFEYFSETQRNKGNFPGRFSGRQFSNSRSEMNVSTLELGDSALYLCASSIGRDRMRDEQFFGPGTRLTVL.

A few counts support this clone. This chain connects TRBV19 to TRBJ2-7; D call uncertain. Per the germline V gene, CDR1 is LNHDA and CDR2 is SQIVND (reference sequence). This CDR3 spans 14 amino acids. V lost 7 bases to trimming and J lost 3 bases, with 16 bases between them. The CDR3 protein is CASKSQDGNYEQYF. The DNA for the CDR3 is TGTGCCAGTAAGAGCCAGGATGGTAACTACGAGCAGTACTTC. Based on the CDR3 plus reference TRBV19 and TRBJ2-7, the full variable domain is DGGITQSPKYLFRKEGQNVTLSCEQNLNHDAMYWYRQDPGQGLRLIYYSQIVNDFQKGDIAEGYSVSREKKESFPLTVTSAQKNPTAFYLCASKSQDGNYEQYFGPGTRLTVT.

The chain couples TRBV6-5 to TRBJ2-7; 7 bases line up with TRBD1. Germline V gives CDR1 MNHEY, CDR2 SVGAGI. Trimming took 6 bases from V and 2 from J; bases not matched to a gene: 10. The CDR3 covers 15 residues. CDR3 loop: CASSSRQGYTYEQYF. The CDR3 nucleotides are TGTGCCAGCAGCTCTCGACAGGGCTATACCTACGAGCAGTACTTC.

This clone was counted a few times. The chain recombines TRBV30 with TRBJ2-1; 12 bases agree with TRBD2. V gave up 0 bases and J gave up 2 bases; unmatched junction bases: 17. The germline CDR1 and CDR2 sequences are GTSNPN and SVGIG (reference sequence). The CDR3 totals 21 residues. The CDR3 nucleotides are TGTGCCTGGAGTGTACTTCCGACTAGCGGGAGTCCGCGCTTTACCTACAATGAGCAGTTCTTC. Encoded protein: CAWSVLPTSGSPRFTYNEQFF. Drawing the rest from reference TRBV30 and TRBJ2-1, the complete variable domain is SQTIHQWPATLVQPVGSPLSLECTVEGTSNPNLYWYRQAAGRGLQLLFYSVGIGQISSEVPQNLSASRPQDRQFILSSKKLLLSDSGFYLCAWSVLPTSGSPRFTYNEQFFGPGTRLTVL.

J is TRBJ2-3 and V is TRBV30; D ambiguous. The germline V and J ends were trimmed by 1 base and 1 base, with 12 bases remaining between them. Germline V gene lookup returns CDR1 GTSNPN and CDR2 SVGIG (reference sequence). The CDR3 runs 15 residues. The CDR3 region is CAWSGARAGTDTQYF. The CDR3 DNA reads TGTGCCTGGAGTGGCGCGCGAGCTGGCACAGATACGCAGTATTTT. The full variable domain, with the rest looked up from reference TRBV30 and TRBJ2-3, is SQTIHQWPATLVQPVGSPLSLECTVEGTSNPNLYWYRQAAGRGLQLLFYSVGIGQISSEVPQNLSASRPQDRQFILSSKKLLLSDSGFYLCAWSGARAGTDTQYFGPGTRLTVL.

The genes are TRBV5-1 and TRBJ1-2; TRBD1 matches at 7 bases. Losses at the gene ends were 4 bases for V and 6 bases for J; bases not matched to a gene: 9. The CDR3 length is 14 residues. The germline V gene has CDR1 SGHRS and CDR2 YFSETQ. The CDR3 DNA sequence: TGCGCCAGCAGCCCTGACAGGGTGCTGGATGGCTACACCTTC. The encoded protein is CASSPDRVLDGYTF.

This clone was detected only a few times. The CDR3 here is CAISESNADNEQFF. CDR3 DNA: TGTGCCATCAGTGAGTCGAATGCGGACAATGAGCAGTTCTTC. The rearrangement joins TRBV10-3 to TRBJ2-1; D gene uncertain. This CDR3 is built from 14 residues. Trimming shortened V by 0 bases and J by 5 bases, and 8 bases separated the two germline ends. Germline values: CDR1 ENHRY, CDR2 SYGVKD.

V usage is TRBV5-5 and J usage is TRBJ1-2; TRBD1 agrees at 12 bases. Trimming at V came to 2 bases and at J to 7 bases, leaving 6 bases not matched to a gene. This CDR3 comprises 15 residues. Germline CDR1 reads SGHKS; CDR2 reads YYEKEE (reference sequence). In nucleotides, the CDR3 is TGTGCCAGCAGCTTTTCCGGGACAGGGGGCTCTGGCTACACCTTC. Residues: CASSFSGTGGSGYTF.